Included here is one T cell receptor beta chain sequence, with context. Its antigen is currently unknown. A read error may explain this, as a much larger clone is one base away. CDR1 and CDR2 from the germline V gene are ENHRY and SYGVKD. The CDR3 covers 13 residues. The J segment lost 5 bases and the V segment lost 8 bases, leaving 7 bases of the junction unmatched. A modified ARM-PCR protocol with three rounds of nested PCR amplified TCRbeta. TCRdb re-analysed the multiplex PCR reads in MiXCR, keeping a single row per CDR3 protein. The profile covers under 100,000 distinct CDR3 sequences, with around 70% appearing a single time and about 12% taken by the ten largest. This sample's RNA came from whole unsorted tissue. Chemotherapy-naive patients with new lung cancer underwent thoracic surgery in China, August–November 2014. The data were obtained in a study of tumor and adjacent non-tumor tissue in lung cancer. Looking at the study overall: The patients, approximately nine men and roughly 5 women, were roughly 30 to 80 with stage I to III disease.

The study, taken as a whole, reports: In normal lung, the top 100 clones were significantly more dominant than in tumor. Tumor TCR diversity, when higher, was linked to shorter survival.

The receptor's source is a woman in her 70s with non-small cell lung cancer. The chain links TRBV10-3 to TRBJ2-3, with 7 nucleotides matching TRBD2. Source material: lung tumor tissue. This chain's CDR3 is CAILGGTVDTQYF. The CDR3 DNA reads TGTGCCATCTTGGGGGGGACGGTAGATACGCAGTATTTT.